This T cell receptor (beta chain) is from a study of cytomegalovirus exposure and HLA in healthy donors. This PCR relied on a set of 60 Vbeta primers and 13 Jbeta primers. In the authors' methods: About 12 million of around 85 million unique TCR beta chains were shared, per a later count. Profiling relied on immunoSEQ multiplex PCR, and the TCRdb table lists in-frame clones only, not all of them. That table supplies the V and J calls and clone size; D and trimming were determined from the DNA. The sample carries around 150,000 clones, roughly a tenth recorded once. Worth noting for this clone: Its antigen is undetermined.

V dropped 3 bases and J dropped 7 bases, with 12 bases sitting between them. CDR1 and CDR2 from the germline V gene are KGHSH and LQKENI. This CDR3 comprises 14 residues. Overall study results and limits: TCR beta chains numbering more than 150 were designated cytomegalovirus-associated. It is likely that the observed cluster of highly shared sequence variants was a sequencing artifact.

The clonotype originates from a male donor in good health and CMV-seronegative. The sequencing input was PBMCs. This rearrangement joins TRBV18 to TRBJ2-2; possibly TRBD1 for D (5 bases). This CDR3 reads CASSPSQGIGELFF. DNA of the CDR3: TGTGCCAGCTCACCTAGCCAGGGAATCGGGGAGCTGTTTTTT.